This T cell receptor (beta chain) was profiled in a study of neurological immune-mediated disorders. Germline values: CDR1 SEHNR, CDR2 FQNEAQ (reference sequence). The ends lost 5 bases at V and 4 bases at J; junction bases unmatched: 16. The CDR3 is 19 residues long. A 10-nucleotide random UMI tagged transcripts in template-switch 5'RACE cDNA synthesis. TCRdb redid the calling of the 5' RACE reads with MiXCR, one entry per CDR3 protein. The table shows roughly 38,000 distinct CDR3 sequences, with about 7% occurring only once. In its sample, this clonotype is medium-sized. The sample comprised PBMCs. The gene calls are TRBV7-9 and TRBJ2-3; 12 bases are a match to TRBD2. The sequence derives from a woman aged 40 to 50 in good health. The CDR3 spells CASSHSMGLAGGPADTQYF. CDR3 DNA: TGTGCCAGCAGCCATTCGATGGGGCTAGCGGGGGGGCCGGCAGATACGCAGTATTTT. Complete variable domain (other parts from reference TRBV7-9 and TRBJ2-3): DTGVSQNPRHKITKRGQNVTFRCDPISEHNRLYWYRQTLGQGPEFLTYFQNEAQLEKSRLLSDRFSAERPKGSFSTLEIQRTEQGDSAMYLCASSHSMGLAGGPADTQYFGPGTRLTVL.